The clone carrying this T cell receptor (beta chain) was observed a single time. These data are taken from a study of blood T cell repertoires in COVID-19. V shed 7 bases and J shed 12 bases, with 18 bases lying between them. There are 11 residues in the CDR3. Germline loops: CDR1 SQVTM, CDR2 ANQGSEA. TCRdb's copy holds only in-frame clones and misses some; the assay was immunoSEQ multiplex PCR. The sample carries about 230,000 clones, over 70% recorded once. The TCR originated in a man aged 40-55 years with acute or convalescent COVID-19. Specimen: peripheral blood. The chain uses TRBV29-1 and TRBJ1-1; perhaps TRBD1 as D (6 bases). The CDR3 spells CSGKNLGTTFF. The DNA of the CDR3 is TGCAGCGGCAAAAATCTTGGGACAACTTTCTTT.